This TCR beta chain was recovered during a study of cytomegalovirus exposure and HLA in healthy donors. Study-wide findings and caveats: Trimming of TCR beta V- and J-genes showed a link, identified in a later analysis, to a missense DCLRE1C variant.

Regarding this clone: Its cognate antigen is unknown.

With 1 base clipped from V and 7 bases from J, the junction kept 4 bases outside the gene matches. This CDR3 is 15 amino acids long. The germline gives CDR1 SEHNR, CDR2 FQNEAQ (reference sequence). The PCR was carried out with 60 Vbeta primers and 13 Jbeta primers. Profiled with immunoSEQ multiplex PCR; TCRdb holds only in-frame clones, not every one. This table has under 95,000 clones, roughly 77% appearing once. The TCR was taken from a man aged 40-49 years in good health and CMV-seronegative. The sample consisted of PBMCs. V gene TRBV7-9 combines with J gene TRBJ1-5, with 10 bases that match TRBD1. CDR3 bases: TGTGCCAGCAGCTTAGTAGGACAGGGGGACCAGCCCCAGCATTTT. Protein: CASSLVGQGDQPQHF.